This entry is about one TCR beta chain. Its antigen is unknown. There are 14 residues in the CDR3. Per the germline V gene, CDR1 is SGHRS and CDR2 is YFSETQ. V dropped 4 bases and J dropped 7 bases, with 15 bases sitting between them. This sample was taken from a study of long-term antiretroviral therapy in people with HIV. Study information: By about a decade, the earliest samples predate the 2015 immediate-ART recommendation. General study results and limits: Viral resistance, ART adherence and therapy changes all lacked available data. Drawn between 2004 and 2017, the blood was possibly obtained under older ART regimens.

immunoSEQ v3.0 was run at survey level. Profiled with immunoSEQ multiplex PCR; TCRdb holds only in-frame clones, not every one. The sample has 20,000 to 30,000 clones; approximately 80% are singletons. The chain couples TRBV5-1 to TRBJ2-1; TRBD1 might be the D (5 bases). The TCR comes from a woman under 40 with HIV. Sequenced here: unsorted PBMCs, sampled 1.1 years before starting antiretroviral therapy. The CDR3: CASSLGELENEQFF. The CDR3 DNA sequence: TGCGCCAGCAGCCTAGGGGAACTCGAAAATGAGCAGTTCTTC.